One sample yielded the 28 T cell receptor beta chains listed below, sequenced in a study of shared clonotypes between healthy human individuals. Some clones are missing from TCRdb's copy, which holds only in-frame ones; the method was immunoSEQ multiplex PCR. Among 450,000 to 500,000 clones, about 84% were seen once, and the ten largest hold over 9.5%. The sample taken for sequencing was PBMCs. The receptors shown here come from a woman in her thirties or forties in good health. Some clones in this sample may be carry-over from other donors' samples.

This chain connects TRBV9 to TRBJ1-4; possible D gene TRBD1, 6 bases. There are 15 residues in the CDR3. CDR1 is SGDLS and CDR2 is YYNGEE in the germline V gene. Trimming cost V 0 bases and J 7 bases, with 13 bases left between them. The CDR3 DNA reads as TGTGCCAGCAGCGTAGATGGGGGGGCGCGTGAAAAACTGTTTTTT. This encodes CASSVDGGAREKLFF.

This rearrangement joins TRBV30 to TRBJ1-1; D not resolved. The V gene's germline CDR1 is GTSNPN and CDR2 SVGIG (reference sequence). Trimming shortened V by 4 bases and J by 5 bases, and 8 bases separated the two germline ends. This CDR3 has 11 residues. CDR3 sequence (DNA): TGTGCCTGGAACCAGAGAACTGAAGCTTTCTTT. This encodes CAWNQRTEAFF.

This clone showed up just a few times. The chain has TRBV27 and TRBJ2-3, with 8 bases that match TRBD2. The CDR3 is made up of 15 amino acids. The ends lost 5 bases at V and 4 bases at J; junction bases unmatched: 8. Germline assignment: CDR1 MNHEY and CDR2 SMNVEV (reference sequence). Here the CDR3 reads CASSAIAGSPDTQYF. The CDR3 DNA reads TGTGCCAGCAGTGCCATAGCGGGATCCCCAGATACGCAGTATTTT.

The chain joins TRBV15 to TRBJ2-2; the D gene is possibly TRBD1 (6 bases). Germline V CDR1 and CDR2: LNHNV, YYDKDF (reference sequence). CDR3 length equals 17 residues. The V end lost 0 bases, the J end lost 1 base, and 12 bases lay between the germline ends. The CDR3 nucleotides are TGTGCCACCAGCAGAGATTTGGGGGCCCGGAACACCGGGGAGCTGTTTTTT. Translating gives CATSRDLGARNTGELFF.

As regards this clone: Only one base separates this from a far larger clonotype, so it likely reflects a read error. The chain joins TRBV4-2 to TRBJ1-5; tentatively, D is TRBD1 (6 bases). This CDR3 is 15 amino acids long. CDR1 is LGHNA, CDR2 YNFKEQ, per germline. The CDR3 DNA is TGTGCCAGCAGCCATAACGGGGAGGGTGGACAGCTCCAGCATTTT. This codes for CASSHNGEGGQLQHF.

The chain recombines TRBV5-4 with TRBJ1-2, with 9 bases aligning to TRBD1. The CDR3 sequence is 16 residues long. The V segment lost 4 bases and the J segment 4 bases; nucleotides outside the gene matches: 11. Germline CDR1 is SGHNT and CDR2 is YYREEE (reference sequence). CDR3 amino acids: CASSVSPDRGIYGYTF. As DNA, the CDR3 is TGTGCCAGCAGCGTTAGCCCCGACAGGGGGATCTATGGCTACACCTTC.

Concerning this clone itself: Since a far larger clone is one base different, this is likely a read error. The chain links TRBV28 to TRBJ2-7; D is uncertain. V was shortened by 2 bases and J by 5 bases, with 19 bases between the two germline ends. CDR1 is MDHEN and CDR2 is SYDVKM in the germline V gene. The CDR3 loop spans 16 amino acids. CDR3 DNA: TGTGCCAGCAGTTTACCCCGAGATGTCGGCACGGACGAGCAGTACTTC. Amino acids: CASSLPRDVGTDEQYF.

Remarks on this clone: A much larger clone lies one base from this, so it may be a read error. The rearrangement uses TRBV27 and TRBJ2-7; no clear D. The CDR3 has 11 residues. Germline V CDR1 and CDR2: MNHEY, SMNVEV (reference sequence). The CDR3 region has the DNA TGTGCCAGCAGTTCGGGCTACGAGCAGCACTTC. This encodes CASSSGYEQHF.

Of note for this clone: A junction end diverges from the germline sequence, so it may reflect a read error. CDR3 DNA sequence: TGTGCCAGCAGTGAGGCCCCCAGGTTCGGAAGCACCATATATTTT. The encoded protein is CASSEAPRFGSTIYF. This chain connects TRBV2 to TRBJ1-3; D not certain. Germline V gene sequence: CDR1 SNHLY, CDR2 FYNNEI. The CDR3 covers 15 residues.

The chain couples TRBV4-2 to TRBJ2-1; 11 nucleotides match TRBD2. With 4 bases clipped from V and 7 bases from J, the junction kept 6 bases outside the gene matches. The CDR3 is 15 residues long. The germline V gene encodes CDR1 LGHNA and CDR2 YNFKEQ. DNA of the CDR3: TGTGCCAGCAGCCGCAATAGCGGGAGGGAGAATGAGCAGTTCTTC. Its translation: CASSRNSGRENEQFF.

In this sample, this clone turned up once. This likely came from a read error, as a far larger clone is one base away. This sequence joins TRBV5-6 and TRBJ1-2, with D unresolved. V gave up 2 bases and J gave up 6 bases, with 23 bases separating them. The CDR3 loop spans 17 amino acids. CDR1 SGHDT and CDR2 YYEEEE come from the germline V gene. CDR3 protein: CASSFLSWAEINHGYTF. Here the CDR3 DNA reads TGTGCCAGCAGCTTTCTCTCGTGGGCGGAGATAAACCATGGCTACACCTTC.

The V and J genes are TRBV7-3 and TRBJ2-6, with D perhaps TRBD1 (5 bases). This CDR3 has 17 amino acids. Germline V gene data show CDR1 as SGHTA and CDR2 as FQGTGA. The V end was cut by 3 bases, the J end by 0 bases, with 12 bases between. The CDR3 reads CASSFAGPSSGANVLTF. The CDR3 DNA sequence: TGTGCCAGCAGCTTCGCAGGGCCCAGCTCTGGGGCCAACGTCCTGACTTTC.

The chain employs TRBV5-8 and TRBJ2-7; no definite D call. V was trimmed by 1 base and J by 6 bases, leaving 14 bases between them. The length of the CDR3 is 14 residues. Germline CDR1 and CDR2: SGHTS and YDEGEE. The CDR3 sequence is CASSLLHTRGEQYF. The CDR3 DNA follows: TGTGCCAGCAGCTTGCTGCACACCCGCGGCGAGCAGTACTTC.

The chain employs TRBV18 and TRBJ1-1; no reliable D call. The V gene lost 0 bases and the J gene lost 0 bases, with 5 bases spanning the gap. In germline, CDR1 is KGHSH, CDR2 LQKENI. The CDR3 is made up of 14 amino acids. The CDR3 DNA is TGTGCCAGCTCACCACCGGAGGTGAACACTGAAGCTTTCTTT. It encodes CASSPPEVNTEAFF.

The V gene is TRBV18, the J gene TRBJ2-1, with TRBD2 matching over 8 bases. This CDR3 has 16 residues. Trimming took 3 bases from V and 6 from J; bases not matched to a gene: 10. In germline, CDR1 is KGHSH, CDR2 LQKENI. The CDR3 protein is CASSPTLREEGNEQFF. The CDR3 nucleotides read TGTGCCAGCTCACCGACTTTGCGGGAGGAAGGCAATGAGCAGTTCTTC.

This clone was recorded once. V usage is TRBV7-9 and J usage is TRBJ2-3, with 9 bases that match TRBD2. CDR3 length: 16 amino acids. Germline loops: CDR1 SEHNR, CDR2 FQNEAQ (reference sequence). Trimming removed 5 bases from V and 3 bases from J; junction bases left unmatched: 9. Here the CDR3 DNA reads TGTGCCAGCAGCCCGGCGGGACTAGCATTGACAGATACGCAGTATTTT. Protein product: CASSPAGLALTDTQYF.

This clone was picked up a small number of times. J is TRBJ2-7 and V is TRBV4-2, with D tentatively TRBD1 (6 bases). Germline CDR1 LGHNA, CDR2 YNFKEQ. Trimming took off 1 base at V and 3 bases at J, with 16 bases between the two ends. This CDR3 has 16 amino acids. The CDR3 is CASSQGTEDRGYEQYF. Written as DNA, the CDR3 is TGTGCCAGCAGCCAAGGGACAGAAGATAGGGGCTACGAGCAGTACTTC.

As for this clone: A read error likely explains this, since a far larger clone differs by one base. At the DNA level, this CDR3 is encoded by other sequences in the same sample as well. V and J are TRBV6-5 and TRBJ2-5, with D maybe TRBD2 (6 bases). Judging by the DNA end, TRBJ2-7 fits better; the J call may be wrong. From germline, CDR1 is MNHEY and CDR2 SVGAGI. The CDR3 loop spans 13 amino acids. The CDR3 nucleotides are TGTGCAAGCAGTTACGGGGGACTCTACGAGCAGTACTTC. Its translation: CASSYGGLYEQYF.

The chain employs TRBV29-1 and TRBJ2-3; D is perhaps TRBD1 (6 bases). Germline lookup yields CDR1 SQVTM and CDR2 ANQGSEA. The CDR3 sequence is 14 residues long. The V gene lost 6 bases and the J gene lost 3 bases, with 16 bases spanning the gap. CDR3 sequence reads: CSVARDIATDTQYF. CDR3 coding DNA: TGCAGCGTAGCCCGGGACATTGCGACAGATACGCAGTATTTT.

The rearrangement uses TRBV28 and TRBJ1-1, with D uncertain. The length of the CDR3 is 14 residues. Germline CDR1 and CDR2: MDHEN and SYDVKM. V was trimmed by 3 bases and J by 0 bases, leaving 8 bases between them. The CDR3 coding sequence is TGTGCCAGCAGTTTGTTGCAGCTGAACACTGAAGCTTTCTTT. It is translated as CASSLLQLNTEAFF. The full variable domain, rest sourced from reference TRBV28 and TRBJ1-1, is DVKVTQSSRYLVKRTGEKVFLECVQDMDHENMFWYRQDPGLGLRLIYFSYDVKMKEKGDIPEGYSVSREKKERFSLILESASTNQTSMYLCASSLLQLNTEAFFGQGTRLTVV.

This chain connects TRBV28 to TRBJ1-5; 8 nucleotides agree with TRBD1. The CDR3 totals 17 residues. The junction had 21 bases not matched to a gene; V was cut back by 6 bases and J by 11 bases. Germline assignment: CDR1 MDHEN and CDR2 SYDVKM. Written as DNA, the CDR3 is TGTGCCAGCAGCCCGAGGGACAGGCGAACCCAAATCAGGTCCCAGCATTTT. It yields the protein CASSPRDRRTQIRSQHF.

A note on this clone: A read error likely explains this, since a far larger clone differs by one base. V is TRBV7-2 and J is TRBJ2-7, with 8 bases lining up with TRBD2. Trimming cost V 5 bases and J 2 bases; bases outside gene matches: 5. CDR3 length: 14 amino acids. Germline assignment: CDR1 SGHTA and CDR2 FQGNSA. CDR3 nucleotide sequence: TGTGCCAGCAGCCTAATAGCGGGGACCTACGAGCAGTACTTC. Its protein is CASSLIAGTYEQYF. Variable domain in full (rest from reference TRBV7-2 and TRBJ2-7): GAGVSQSPSNKVTEKGKDVELRCDPISGHTALYWYRQSLGQGLEFLIYFQGNSAPDKSGLPSDRFSAERTGGSVSTLTIQRTQQEDSAVYLCASSLIAGTYEQYFGPGTRLTVT.

This sequence joins TRBV28 and TRBJ2-3; no definite D call. This CDR3 region has 13 residues. Germline V gives CDR1 MDHEN, CDR2 SYDVKM. The V and J ends lost 5 bases and 3 bases respectively, with 9 bases between them. This CDR3 is CASSSPDTDTQYF. DNA of the CDR3: TGTGCCAGCAGTAGCCCGGATACAGATACGCAGTATTTT.

A remark on this clone: One base separates it from a far larger clone, so it is likely a read error. The sample contains more than one DNA sequence encoding this CDR3. The chain carries TRBV4-3 and TRBJ1-2, with 10 bases lining up with TRBD1. The CDR3 loop spans 15 amino acids. Germline V gene sequence: CDR1 LGHNA, CDR2 YSLEER. The CDR3 sequence is CASSQDGTGDYGYTF. The CDR3 DNA reads TGCGCCAGCAGCCAAGATGGGACAGGGGACTATGGCTACACCTTT.

As regards this clone: A far larger clone is off by one base, so a read error is likely. Because it lacks the conserved phenylalanine or tryptophan at the end, this CDR3 is likely a read error. J is TRBJ2-2 and V is TRBV5-1; 7 positions match TRBD2. CDR3 length: 16 amino acids. Germline values: CDR1 SGHRS, CDR2 YFSETQ. J was trimmed by 5 bases and V by 4 bases; bases with no gene match: 11. CDR3 nucleotides: TGCGCCAGCAGCCCGCGTCGGGCGGGAGATACCGGGGAGCTGTTTTGT. Translation: CASSPRRAGDTGELFC.

This chain connects TRBV5-1 to TRBJ1-1; 10 nucleotides match TRBD1. J was trimmed by 4 bases and V by 4 bases; bases with no gene match: 4. This CDR3 is 14 amino acids long. The germline V gene has CDR1 SGHRS and CDR2 YFSETQ. Here the CDR3 reads CASSQGTGATEAFF. CDR3 nucleotide sequence: TGCGCCAGCAGCCAAGGGACAGGGGCCACTGAAGCTTTCTTT.

The V gene is TRBV19, the J gene TRBJ2-1, with D possibly being TRBD1 (5 bases). The CDR3 contains 16 residues. V was cut by 1 base and J by 0 bases, with 10 bases left in between. Germline CDR1 LNHDA, CDR2 SQIVND (reference sequence). The CDR3, as DNA: TGTGCCAGTAGTATAGGAGGACACAGCTCCTACAATGAGCAGTTCTTC. It translates to CASSIGGHSSYNEQFF.

The rearrangement links TRBV6-5 to TRBJ1-4, with a possible D match to TRBD1 (6 bases). CDR1 MNHEY and CDR2 SVGAGI come from the germline V gene. The CDR3 consists of 16 residues. The V end was cut by 2 bases, the J end by 0 bases, with 10 bases between. For the CDR3, the DNA is TGTGCCAGCAGTTACGACAGGCGAACAACTAATGAAAAACTGTTTTTT. This encodes CASSYDRRTTNEKLFF.